This T cell receptor beta chain emerged from a study of T-cell memory formation after mild COVID-19. Each CDR3 protein is one row after TCRdb ran MiXCR on the 5' RACE reads. The sample includes 170,000 or so distinct CDR3 sequences, about a fifth of them seen just once. Broader study findings: Among clones peaking at day 37 in the second wave, SARS-CoV-2 specificity remained unconfirmed.

V shed 3 bases, J shed 6 bases, and the junction held 6 bases outside the gene matches. CDR1 and CDR2 (germline): SGDLS, YYNGEE. There are 16 residues in the CDR3. This clonotype was observed a handful of times. Its antigen remains unknown. The material sequenced was PBMCs or a T cell subset sorted from them (not recorded which). The chain combines TRBV9 with TRBJ2-1, with 13 bases matching TRBD2. This receptor was taken from an adult woman who had mild COVID-19 (a few samples of this study predate the infection). Cell type and time point are not known. The DNA for the CDR3 is TGTGCCAGCAGCGAAGGACTAGCGGGAGTATTCAATGAGCAGTTCTTC. Protein sequence: CASSEGLAGVFNEQFF. The whole variable domain, remainder taken from reference TRBV9 and TRBJ2-1, is DSGVTQTPKHLITATGQRVTLRCSPRSGDLSVYWYQQSLDQGLQFLIQYYNGEERAKGNILERFSAQQFPDLHSELNLSSLELGDSALYFCASSEGLAGVFNEQFFGPGTRLTVL.